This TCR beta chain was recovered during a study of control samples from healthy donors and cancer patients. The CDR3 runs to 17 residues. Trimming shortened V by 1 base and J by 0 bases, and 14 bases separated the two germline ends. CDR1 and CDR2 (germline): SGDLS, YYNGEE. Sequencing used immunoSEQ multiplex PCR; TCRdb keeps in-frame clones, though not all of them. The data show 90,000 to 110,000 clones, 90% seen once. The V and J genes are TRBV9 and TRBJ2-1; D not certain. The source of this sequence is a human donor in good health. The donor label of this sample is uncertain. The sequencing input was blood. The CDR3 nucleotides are TGTGCCAGCAGCGTAAGTACTTACTGGAGCTCCTACAATGAGCAGTTCTTC. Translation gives CASSVSTYWSSYNEQFF.